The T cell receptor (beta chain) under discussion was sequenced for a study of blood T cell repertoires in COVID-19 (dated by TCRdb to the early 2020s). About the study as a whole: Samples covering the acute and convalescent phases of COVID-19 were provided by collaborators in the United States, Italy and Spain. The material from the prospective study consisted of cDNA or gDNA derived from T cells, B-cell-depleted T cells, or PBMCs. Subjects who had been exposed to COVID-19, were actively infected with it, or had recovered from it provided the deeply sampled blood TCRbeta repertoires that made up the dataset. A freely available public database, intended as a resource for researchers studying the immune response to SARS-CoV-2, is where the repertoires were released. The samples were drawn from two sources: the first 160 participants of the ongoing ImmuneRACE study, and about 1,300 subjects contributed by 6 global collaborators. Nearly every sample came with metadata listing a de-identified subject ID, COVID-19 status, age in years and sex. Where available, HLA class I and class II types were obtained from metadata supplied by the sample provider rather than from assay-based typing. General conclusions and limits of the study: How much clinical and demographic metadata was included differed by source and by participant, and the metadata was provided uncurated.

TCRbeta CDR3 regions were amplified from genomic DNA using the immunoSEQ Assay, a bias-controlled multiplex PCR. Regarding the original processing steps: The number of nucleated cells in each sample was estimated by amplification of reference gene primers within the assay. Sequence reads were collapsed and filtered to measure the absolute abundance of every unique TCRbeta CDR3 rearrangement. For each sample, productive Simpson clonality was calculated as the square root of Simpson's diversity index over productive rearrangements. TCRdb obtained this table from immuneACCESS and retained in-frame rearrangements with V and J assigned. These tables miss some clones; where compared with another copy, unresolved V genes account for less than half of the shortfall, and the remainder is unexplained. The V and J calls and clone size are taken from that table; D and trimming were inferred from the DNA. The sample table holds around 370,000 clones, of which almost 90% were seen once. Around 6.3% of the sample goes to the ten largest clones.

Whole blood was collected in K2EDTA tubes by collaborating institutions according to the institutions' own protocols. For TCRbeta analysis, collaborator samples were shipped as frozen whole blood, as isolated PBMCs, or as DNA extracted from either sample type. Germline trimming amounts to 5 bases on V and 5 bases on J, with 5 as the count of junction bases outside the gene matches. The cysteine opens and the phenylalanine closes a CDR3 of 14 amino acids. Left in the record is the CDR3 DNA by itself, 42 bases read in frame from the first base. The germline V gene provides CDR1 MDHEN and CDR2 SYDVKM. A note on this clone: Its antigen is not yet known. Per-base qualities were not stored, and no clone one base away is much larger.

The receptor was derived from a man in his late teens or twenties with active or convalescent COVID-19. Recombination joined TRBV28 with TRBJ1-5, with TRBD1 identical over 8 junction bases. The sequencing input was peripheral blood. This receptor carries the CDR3 CASSLGQADQPQHF. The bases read TGTGCCAGCAGTCTGGGACAGGCGGATCAGCCCCAGCATTTT.